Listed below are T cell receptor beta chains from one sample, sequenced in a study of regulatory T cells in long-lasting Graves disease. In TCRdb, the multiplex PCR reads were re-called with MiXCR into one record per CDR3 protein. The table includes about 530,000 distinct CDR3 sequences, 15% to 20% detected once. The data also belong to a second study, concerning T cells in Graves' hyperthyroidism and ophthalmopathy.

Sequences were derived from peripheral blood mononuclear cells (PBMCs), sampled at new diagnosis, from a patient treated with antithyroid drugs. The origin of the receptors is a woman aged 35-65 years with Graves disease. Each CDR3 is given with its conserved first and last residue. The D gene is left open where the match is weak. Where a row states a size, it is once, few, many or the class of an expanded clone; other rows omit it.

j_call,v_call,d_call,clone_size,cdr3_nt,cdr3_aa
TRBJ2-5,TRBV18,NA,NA,TGTGCCAGCTCACCCCTGGAAAGCCAAGAGACCCAGTACTTC,CASSPLESQETQYF
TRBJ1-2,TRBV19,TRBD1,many,TGTGCCAGTAGTGACGGACAGGGGCCCTATGGCTACACCTTC,CASSDGQGPYGYTF
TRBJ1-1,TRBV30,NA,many,TGTGCCTGGAGGGCGATTATGAACACTGAAGCTTTCTTT,CAWRAIMNTEAFF
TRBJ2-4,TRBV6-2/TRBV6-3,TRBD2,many,TGTGCCAGCAGTTACTCTTCGGGACTAGCGGTGGGGGGGGCCAAAAACATTCAGTACTTC,CASSYSSGLAVGGAKNIQYF
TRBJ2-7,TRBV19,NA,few,TGTGCCAGTAGTATGGCTCCTGGGGAACAGCAGTACTTC,CASSMAPGEQQYF
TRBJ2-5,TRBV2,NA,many,TGTGCCAGCAAAGTAAGCGTTCGAGAGACCCAGTACTTC,CASKVSVRETQYF
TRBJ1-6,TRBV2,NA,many,TGTGCCAGCAAGGTGGACCCCAATTCACCCCTCCACTTT,CASKVDPNSPLHF
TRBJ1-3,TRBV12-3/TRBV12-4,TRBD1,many,TGTGCCAGCAGCGTCGACAGGGCCAACTCTGGAAACACCATATATTTT,CASSVDRANSGNTIYF
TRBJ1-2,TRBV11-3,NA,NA,TGTGCCAGCAGCTTAGCAGTCGGAAATGGCTACACCTTC,CASSLAVGNGYTF
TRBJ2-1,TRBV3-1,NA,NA,TGTGCCAGCAGCCCAGAAAGGAGTACTAGCCGCTCCTACAATGAGCAGTTCTTC,CASSPERSTSRSYNEQFF
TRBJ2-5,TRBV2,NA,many,TGTGCCAGCACCGGACAGTCCCAAGAGACCCAGTACTTC,CASTGQSQETQYF
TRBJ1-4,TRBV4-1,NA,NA,TGCGCCAGCAGCCTTCTATTCGGGGGCACTAATGAAAAACTGTTTTTT,CASSLLFGGTNEKLFF
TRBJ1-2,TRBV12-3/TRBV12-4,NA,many,TGTGCCAGCAGTCGGACACGACGGTACGGCTACACCTTC,CASSRTRRYGYTF
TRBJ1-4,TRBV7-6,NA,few,TGTGCCAGCAGCTCAGACTTAGTAGCTAATGAAAAACTGTTTTTT,CASSSDLVANEKLFF
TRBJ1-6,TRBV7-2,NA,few,TGTGCCAGCAGCCCCGGACTGACCTCCCTCCACTTT,CASSPGLTSLHF
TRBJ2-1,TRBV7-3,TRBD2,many,TGTGCCAGCAGCCCTACGAGCGGGGGCCTCAATGAGCAGTTCTTC,CASSPTSGGLNEQFF
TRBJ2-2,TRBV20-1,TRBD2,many,TGCAGTGCCAGCCGTCAGGGAGGGTACGGGGAGCTGTTTTTT,CSASRQGGYGELFF